This T cell receptor (beta chain) was recovered during a study of blood T cell repertoires in COVID-19. CDR3 length: 15 amino acids. After removal of 4 bases from V and 5 bases from J, the junction contained 11 bases not matched to a gene. Germline assignment: CDR1 SNHLY and CDR2 FYNNEI. Profiling relied on immunoSEQ multiplex PCR, and the TCRdb table lists in-frame clones only, not all of them. The sample lists over 120,000 clones; about 80% were seen once. This clonotype was sampled from a man between 70 and 80 years old who had recovered from COVID-19. This rearrangement joins TRBV2 to TRBJ2-7; 7 bases are shared with TRBD2. Sequencing was done on a sample of peripheral blood. CDR3 region: CASSGRRGVTDEQYF. For the CDR3, the DNA is TGTGCCAGCAGTGGCCGTCGGGGGGTGACTGACGAGCAGTACTTC.